This TCR beta chain was identified during a study of blood T cell repertoires in COVID-19. At the level of the study: Some COVID-19 samples were acute and others convalescent; all came from the United States, Italy and Spain. Nucleic acid was either cDNA or gDNA, and it came from T cells, B-cell-depleted T cells, or PBMCs.

Germline loops: CDR1 SGHTA, CDR2 FQGTGA. The CDR3 runs to 17 residues. The J segment lost 0 bases and the V segment lost 0 bases, leaving 2 bases of the junction unmatched. Original processing notes: Amplified reference gene primers provided the basis for estimating nucleated cell counts. The assay was immunoSEQ multiplex PCR, and TCRdb's table has in-frame clones only and misses some. The V and J calls and clone size are taken from that table; D and trimming were inferred from the DNA. The repertoire holds tens of thousands of clones, with about 84% as singletons. Material: peripheral blood. This TCR was recovered from a man older than 75 with active or convalescent COVID-19. The rearrangement uses TRBV7-3 and TRBJ2-3; 11 bases agree with TRBD2. CDR3 in amino acids: CASSLTGTSGSTDTQYF. As DNA, the CDR3 is TGTGCCAGCAGCTTAACCGGGACTAGCGGTAGCACAGATACGCAGTATTTT.